This TCR beta chain stems from a study of shared clonotypes between healthy human individuals. Positively selected for CCR7, the CD45RO-negative cells used as naive CD8 cells excluded terminally differentiated effector memory CD45RA+ cells. Everyone who donated was a Caucasian adult who lived in Nashville, Tennessee. Trimming took 2 bases from V and 6 from J; bases not matched to a gene: 2. The CDR3 is made up of 13 amino acids. The germline V gene encodes CDR1 MNHNS and CDR2 SASEGT. Notes on this clone: Its antigen remains unidentified.

Assay: immunoSEQ multiplex PCR; the TCRdb copy retains only in-frame clones and omits some. The data show a few hundred thousand clones, just under 97% seen once. Study-wide results and caveats: Naive CD4 clonotypes were shared across a handful of donors at roughly 5%. Memory subsets had estimated richness that was generally smaller than that of naive subsets.

The J gene is TRBJ2-7, the V gene TRBV6-1, with 9 bases fitting TRBD1. The sequence was obtained from a woman aged 25 to 39 in good health. Sequencing was done on a sample of naive CD8+ T cells sorted from blood. The chain's CDR3 is CASSEWGQGEQYF. The CDR3 region has the DNA TGTGCCAGCAGTGAATGGGGACAGGGCGAGCAGTACTTC.